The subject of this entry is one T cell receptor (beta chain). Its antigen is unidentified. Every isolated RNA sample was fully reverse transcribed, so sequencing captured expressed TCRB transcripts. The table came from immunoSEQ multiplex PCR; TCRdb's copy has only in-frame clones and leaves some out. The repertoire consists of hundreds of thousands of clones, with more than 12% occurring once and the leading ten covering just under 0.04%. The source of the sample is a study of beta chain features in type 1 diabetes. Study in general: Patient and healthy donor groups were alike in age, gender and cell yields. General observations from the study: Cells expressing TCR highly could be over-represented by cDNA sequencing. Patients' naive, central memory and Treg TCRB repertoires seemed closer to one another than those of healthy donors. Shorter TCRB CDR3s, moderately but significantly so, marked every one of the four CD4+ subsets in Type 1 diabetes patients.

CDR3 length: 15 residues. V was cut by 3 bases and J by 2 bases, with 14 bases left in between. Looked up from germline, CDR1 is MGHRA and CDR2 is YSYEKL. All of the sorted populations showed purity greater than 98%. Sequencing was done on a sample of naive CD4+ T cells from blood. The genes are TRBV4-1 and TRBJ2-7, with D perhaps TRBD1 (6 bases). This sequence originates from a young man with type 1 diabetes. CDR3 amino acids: CASSQHDRSPYEQYF. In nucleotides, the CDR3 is TGCGCCAGCAGCCAGCACGACAGGAGTCCCTACGAGCAGTACTTC.